This T cell receptor beta chain was recovered during a study of shared clonotypes between healthy human individuals. The overall study: A couple of female and a few male donors aged 18 to 49 were enrolled.

The naive CD8 subset, CD45RO-negative cells positively selected for CCR7, excluded terminally differentiated effector memory CD45RA+ cells. The donor cohort consisted entirely of Caucasian adults residing in Nashville, Tennessee. Assay: immunoSEQ multiplex PCR; the TCRdb copy retains only in-frame clones and omits some. The data hold about 2 million clones, with roughly 94% observed a single time. The CDR3 totals 16 residues. Trimming removed 6 bases at V and 1 base at J, with 17 bases between. The sequencing sample was made of naive CD8+ T cells sorted from blood. The clonotype comes from a man aged 18 to 29 in good health. V and J are TRBV6-7 and TRBJ2-3, with unresolved D. TRBV6-7 is designated an ORF whose function remains uncertain. The CDR3 loop is CASSLHCGMRTDTQYF. As DNA, the CDR3 is TGTGCCAGCAGCCTCCACTGTGGGATGCGCACAGATACGCAGTATTTT.